This TCR beta chain was recovered during a study of T cells in Graves' hyperthyroidism and ophthalmopathy. A remark on this clonotype: The antigen remains undetermined.

TCR beta CDR3 regions were amplified from RNA transcripts. An initial round of RT-PCR targeting the TCR CDR3 relied on the HTBI primer set. TCRdb reprocessed the multiplex PCR reads with MiXCR, giving one entry per CDR3 protein. Among 350,000 or so distinct CDR3 sequences listed, roughly 23% were seen once. Points from the study as a whole: Most thyroid-expanded clonotypes above 0.001 were also found in blood.

The study defined stable Graves' hyperthyroidism as no ophthalmopathy progression within 18 months. Diagnosing involved the use of clinical symptoms, serum thyroxine and TRAb, thyroid ultrasound and orbital computed tomography. V was pared by 3 bases and J by 5 bases, with 9 bases between. The CDR3 has 13 amino acids. The source of this sequence is a woman aged 45 to 65 with Graves' hyperthyroidism. Input material: blood. The chain has TRBV12-3 or TRBV12-4 and TRBJ2-3; D is perhaps TRBD1 (6 bases). The CDR3 protein is CASSFTGLDTQYF. The CDR3 coding sequence is TGTGCCAGCAGTTTTACAGGGTTAGATACGCAGTATTTT.